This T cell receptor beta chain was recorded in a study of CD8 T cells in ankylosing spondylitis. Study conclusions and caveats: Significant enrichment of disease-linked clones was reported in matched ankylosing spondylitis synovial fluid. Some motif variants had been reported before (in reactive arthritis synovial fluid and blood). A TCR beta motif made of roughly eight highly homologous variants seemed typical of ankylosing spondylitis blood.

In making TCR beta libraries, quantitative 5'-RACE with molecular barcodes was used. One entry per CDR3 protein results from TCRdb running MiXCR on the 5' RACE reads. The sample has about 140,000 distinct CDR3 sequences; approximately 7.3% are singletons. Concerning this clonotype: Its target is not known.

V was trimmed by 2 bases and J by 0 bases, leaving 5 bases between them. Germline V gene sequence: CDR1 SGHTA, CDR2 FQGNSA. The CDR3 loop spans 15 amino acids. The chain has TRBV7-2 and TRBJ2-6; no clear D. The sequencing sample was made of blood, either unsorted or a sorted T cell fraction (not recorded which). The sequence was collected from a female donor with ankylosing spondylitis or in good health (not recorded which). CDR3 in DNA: TGTGCCAGCAGCTTATCGATCTCTGGGGCCAACGTCCTGACTTTC. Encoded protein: CASSLSISGANVLTF.